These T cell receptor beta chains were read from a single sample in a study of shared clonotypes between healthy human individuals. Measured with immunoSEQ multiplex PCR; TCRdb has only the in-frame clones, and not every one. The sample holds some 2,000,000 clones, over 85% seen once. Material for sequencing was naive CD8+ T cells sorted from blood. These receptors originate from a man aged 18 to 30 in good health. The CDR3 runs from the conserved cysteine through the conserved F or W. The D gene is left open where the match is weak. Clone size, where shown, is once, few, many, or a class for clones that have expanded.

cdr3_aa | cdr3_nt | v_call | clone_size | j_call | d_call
CASSRDSAGTEAFF | TGTGCCAGCAGCCGGGACAGCGCGGGCACTGAAGCTTTCTTT | TRBV6-5 | . | TRBJ1-1 | TRBD1
CASSQGTYSTGQENGYTF | TGCGCCAGCAGCCAAGGAACCTACTCGACAGGGCAGGAGAATGGCTACACCTTC | TRBV4-1 | . | TRBJ1-2 | TRBD1
CASSLWGSEETQYF | TGTGCCAGCAGCTTATGGGGGTCCGAAGAGACCCAGTACTTC | TRBV5-8 | . | TRBJ2-5 | .
CATSYGGGVGAFF | TGTGCCACCAGCTACGGAGGGGGCGTTGGAGCTTTCTTT | TRBV15 | . | TRBJ1-1 | TRBD1
CASSEGQPPSGANVLTF | TGTGCCAGCAGCGAGGGACAGCCCCCCTCTGGGGCCAACGTCCTGACTTTC | TRBV27 | . | TRBJ2-6 | TRBD1
CASSERGDYTEAFF | TGTGCCAGCAGTGAACGGGGGGACTACACTGAAGCTTTCTTT | TRBV2 | once | TRBJ1-1 | .
CASSERRVGATNEKLFF | TGTGCCAGCAGTGAGAGGAGGGTTGGGGCAACTAATGAAAAACTGTTTTTT | TRBV2 | . | TRBJ1-4 | .
CASSYRGQGGSYEQYF | TGTGCCAGCAGCTACCGGGGACAGGGGGGATCCTACGAGCAGTACTTC | TRBV11-2 | . | TRBJ2-7 | TRBD1
CASSQEGGTSPLHF | TGCGCCAGCAGCCAAGAGGGGGGGACTTCACCCCTCCACTTT | TRBV4-1 | . | TRBJ1-6 | .
CASRGSDSYEQFF | TGTGCCAGCAGGGGGTCCGACAGCTATGAGCAGTTCTTC | TRBV2 | . | TRBJ2-1 | .
CAISEGTGGEEKLFF | TGTGCCATCAGTGAGGGGACAGGGGGCGAAGAAAAACTGTTTTTT | TRBV10-3 | . | TRBJ1-4 | TRBD1
CASSTPTEDEQFF | TGTGCCAGCAGCACCCCGACGGAGGATGAGCAGTTCTTC | TRBV7-2 | . | TRBJ2-1 | .
CASSQIGRGNNEQFF | TGTGCCAGCAGTCAAATCGGGCGGGGCAACAATGAGCAGTTCTTC | TRBV7-9 | . | TRBJ2-1 | .
CASNNRDSLNQPQHF | TGTGCCAGCAATAACCGGGACAGTCTCAATCAGCCCCAGCATTTT | TRBV6-1 | . | TRBJ1-5 | TRBD1
CASSSFGPNTGELFF | TGTGCCAGCAGCTCGTTTGGCCCGAACACCGGGGAGCTGTTTTTT | TRBV6-5 | . | TRBJ2-2 | .
CASSLGGNEQFF | TGTGCCAGCAGCTTGGGGGGCAATGAGCAGTTCTTC | TRBV5-6 | few | TRBJ2-1 | .
CASTRDRSSYEQYF | TGTGCCAGCACCCGGGACAGAAGCTCCTACGAGCAGTACTTC | TRBV5-6 | . | TRBJ2-7 | TRBD1
CASSDRGQTWNTEAFF | TGTGCCAGCAGTGACCGTGGACAGACTTGGAACACTGAAGCTTTCTTT | TRBV6-1 | . | TRBJ1-1 | .
CASSLVDRYEQYF | TGTGCCAGCAGCTTAGTCGACAGGTACGAGCAGTACTTC | TRBV7-9 | . | TRBJ2-7 | .
CASSIGGIDTEAFF | TGTGCCAGTAGTATTGGGGGCATAGATACTGAAGCTTTCTTT | TRBV19 | . | TRBJ1-1 | .
CAWGTGGSGNTIYF | TGTGCCTGGGGGACAGGGGGCTCTGGAAACACCATATATTTT | TRBV30 | . | TRBJ1-3 | TRBD1
CASSLAPGNEQYF | TGTGCCAGCAGCTTAGCTCCAGGGAACGAGCAGTACTTC | TRBV13 | . | TRBJ2-7 | .
CASSSGAASNQPQHF | TGTGCCAGCAGTTCAGGGGCGGCTAGCAATCAGCCCCAGCATTTT | TRBV27 | . | TRBJ1-5 | .
CASSMTAYAGGFQETQYF | TGTGCCAGCAGCATGACAGCCTATGCGGGGGGGTTCCAAGAGACCCAGTACTTC | TRBV9 | . | TRBJ2-5 | TRBD2
CASSPPGDTEAFF | TGTGCCAGCAGCCCCCCAGGGGACACTGAAGCTTTCTTT | TRBV5-6 | . | TRBJ1-1 | .
CASSFGGLGGELFF | TGTGCCAGCAGTTTCGGGGGGCTGGGCGGGGAGCTGTTTTTT | TRBV6-5 | . | TRBJ2-2 | .
CASSFGGTNYEQYF | TGCGCCAGCAGCTTCGGCGGGACTAACTACGAGCAGTACTTC | TRBV5-1 | . | TRBJ2-7 | TRBD2
CASSPSGTTGAGELFF | TGTGCCAGCTCACCTTCCGGGACTACCGGCGCCGGGGAGCTGTTTTTT | TRBV18 | . | TRBJ2-2 | TRBD2
CASSSYGRGLLGDTEAFF | TGTGCCAGCAGCTCTTACGGACGGGGCCTCTTAGGGGACACTGAAGCTTTCTTT | TRBV7-8 | once | TRBJ1-1 | .
CASSIRDSSSYEQYF | TGCGCCAGCAGCATACGGGACTCCAGCTCCTACGAGCAGTACTTC | TRBV4-1 | . | TRBJ2-7 | .
CASSLGGQGFEETQYF | TGTGCCAGCAGCTTGGGGGGACAGGGCTTTGAAGAGACCCAGTACTTC | TRBV5-6 | . | TRBJ2-5 | TRBD1
CASSPSGGSYEQYF | TGTGCCAGCAGCCCCAGCGGCGGATCCTACGAGCAGTACTTC | TRBV5-5 | . | TRBJ2-7 | .
CASSLPGQLYNEQFF | TGTGCCAGCAGTTTACCCGGGCAACTATACAATGAGCAGTTCTTC | TRBV27 | . | TRBJ2-1 | .
CATSRDGTSAEAFF | TGTGCCACCAGCAGAGATGGAACGAGCGCTGAAGCTTTCTTT | TRBV15 | once | TRBJ1-1 | .
CASSSIAGGTDTQYF | TGTGCCAGCAGCTCCATAGCGGGGGGCACAGATACGCAGTATTTT | TRBV5-6 | . | TRBJ2-3 | TRBD2
CSVADTGVYEQYF | TGCAGCGTCGCCGACACAGGGGTATACGAGCAGTACTTC | TRBV29-1 | . | TRBJ2-7 | TRBD1
CASSQADGTAANYGYTF | TGCGCCAGCAGCCAAGCCGACGGGACAGCCGCTAACTATGGCTACACCTTC | TRBV4-3 | . | TRBJ1-2 | TRBD1
CASSIDGETYEQYF | TGTGCCAGTAGTATTGACGGGGAAACCTACGAGCAGTACTTC | TRBV19 | . | TRBJ2-7 | .
CASSQTGRYEQYF | TGTGCCAGCAGCCAGACAGGGCGGTACGAGCAGTACTTC | TRBV13 | . | TRBJ2-7 | TRBD1
CASSFRGLDQPQHF | TGTGCCAGCAGCTTTCGAGGGTTAGATCAGCCCCAGCATTTT | TRBV13 | . | TRBJ1-5 | .
CASIHGLAGEETQYF | TGTGCCAGCATCCACGGACTAGCGGGAGAAGAGACCCAGTACTTC | TRBV5-6 | . | TRBJ2-5 | TRBD2